The following is a T cell receptor beta chain sequence with its context. Here immunoSEQ multiplex PCR was the method, and the copy in TCRdb shows in-frame clones only, minus some. This table has 24,000 or so clones, approximately 91% appearing once. The data derive from a study of OX40 agonist ivuxolimab in advanced cancers. Study overall: At 0.01 to 10 mg/kg, ivuxolimab was administered intravenously to patients every 2 weeks.

Trimming pared 2 bases from V and 8 bases from J, leaving 13 bases between. Germline assignment: CDR1 LNHDA and CDR2 SQIVND (reference sequence). The CDR3 consists of 14 residues. The origin of this receptor is an adult with an advanced solid tumor such as melanoma, head and neck, liver or kidney cancer. J is TRBJ2-4 and V is TRBV19; possibly TRBD1 or TRBD2 for D (6 bases each). The material was CD4+ or CD8+ T cells sorted from blood, obtained in a trial of the OX40 agonist ivuxolimab. DNA for the CDR3: TGTGCCAGTAGTATATGGACGGGGGCGGACATTCAGTACTTC. Amino acid sequence: CASSIWTGADIQYF.